What follows are 20 T cell receptor beta chains derived from one specimen sequenced in a study of cytomegalovirus exposure and HLA in healthy donors. Researchers ran the PCR with 60 Vbeta and 13 Jbeta primers. Sequencing used immunoSEQ multiplex PCR; TCRdb keeps in-frame clones, though not all of them. The data contain over 65,000 clones, 70% to 80% of them singletons. The sample consisted of PBMCs. The receptors shown here come from a man aged 45-60 years in good health and CMV-seronegative.

This clone was seen more than once but under ten times. V and J are TRBV6-5 and TRBJ1-1; D might be TRBD1 (5 bases). In germline, CDR1 is MNHEY, CDR2 SVGAGI. V shed 4 bases and J shed 1 base, with 16 bases lying between them. The length of the CDR3 is 16 residues. The CDR3 DNA reads TGTGCCAGCAGTTCCCCCAGGGTTAGAAGGAACACTGAAGCTTTCTTT. Residues: CASSSPRVRRNTEAFF.

The genes are TRBV5-1 and TRBJ2-7; TRBD2 is a possible D gene (6 bases). Looked up from germline, CDR1 is SGHRS and CDR2 is YFSETQ. Trimming cost V 3 bases and J 4 bases, with 14 bases left between them. The CDR3 length is 14 residues. The CDR3 DNA sequence: TGCGCCAGCAGCTCAGGAGGGCCGGGTTACGAGCAGTACTTC. Translating gives CASSSGGPGYEQYF.

The chain links TRBV7-2 to TRBJ1-6, with a tentative D call TRBD1 (5 bases). V lost 1 base, J lost 9 bases, and 7 bases lay in between. The CDR3 is made up of 13 amino acids. In germline, CDR1 is SGHTA, CDR2 FQGNSA. The CDR3 DNA is TGTGCCAGCAGCTTAGAAGGGGCTTCACCCCTCCACTTT. It encodes CASSLEGASPLHF.

There are a few counts of this clone. The V gene is TRBV7-9, the J gene TRBJ1-1; D is perhaps TRBD1 (5 bases). Germline-derived CDR1 and CDR2 are SEHNR and FQNEAQ (reference sequence). Trimming took off 5 bases at V and 1 base at J, with 8 bases between the two ends. The CDR3 contains 13 residues. The CDR3 sequence: CASSTGQNTEAFF. The CDR3 region has the DNA TGTGCCAGCAGCACTGGACAGAACACTGAAGCTTTCTTT.

The chain couples TRBV2 to TRBJ2-5, with D maybe TRBD2 (6 bases). The CDR3 covers 14 residues. The ends were cut back, 1 base at V and 5 bases at J, with 11 bases in the middle. Germline V gene lookup returns CDR1 SNHLY and CDR2 FYNNEI. This CDR3 reads CASSEVSSVETQYF. DNA for the CDR3: TGTGCCAGCAGTGAAGTCTCTAGCGTGGAGACCCAGTACTTC.

This clone was counted a few times. CDR3 residues: CATSPRQGNTGELFF. As DNA, the CDR3 is TGTGCCACCAGCCCCCGACAGGGGAACACCGGGGAGCTGTTTTTT. V is TRBV15 and J is TRBJ2-2, with 7 nucleotides matching TRBD1. V was pared by 5 bases and J by 1 base, with 4 bases of the junction left unmatched. The CDR3 runs to 15 residues. From germline, CDR1 is LNHNV and CDR2 YYDKDF (reference sequence). Variable domain in full (rest from reference TRBV15 and TRBJ2-2): DAMVIQNPRYQVTQFGKPVTLSCSQTLNHNVMYWYQQKSSQAPKLLFHYYDKDFNNEADTPDNFQSRRPNTSFCFLDIRSPGLGDTAMYLCATSPRQGNTGELFFGEGSRLTVL.

The chain combines TRBV19 with TRBJ2-5; maybe TRBD2 (5 bases). The J call may be faulty, since TRBJ2-7 better matches the DNA end. The CDR3 loop spans 14 amino acids. CDR1 and CDR2 from the germline V gene are LNHDA and SQIVND (reference sequence). DNA for the CDR3: TGTGCCAGTAGTCTCGGGATCCAAACCTACGAGCAGTACTTC. Its protein is CASSLGIQTYEQYF.

The chain is built from TRBV5-4 and TRBJ1-2; TRBD1 agrees at 11 bases. This CDR3 spans 16 amino acids. V shed 0 bases and J 5 bases; nucleotides not matched to a gene: 6. The germline gives CDR1 SGHNT, CDR2 YYREEE (reference sequence). The CDR3 DNA reads as TGTGCCAGCAGCTTGGGGTCCGGGACAGGGGGGTATGGCTACACCTTC. The encoded protein is CASSLGSGTGGYGYTF.

This clone was picked up one time. V is TRBV4-2 and J is TRBJ2-3; TRBD2 agrees at 10 bases. This CDR3 comprises 18 residues. With V trimmed by 1 base and J by 2 bases, 9 bases remained unmatched. From germline, CDR1 is LGHNA and CDR2 YNFKEQ. The CDR3 DNA follows: TGTGCCAGCAGCCAAGGGGGGCTGGGGACTAGCGACACAGATACGCAGTATTTT. Residues: CASSQGGLGTSDTDTQYF.

The J gene is TRBJ2-7, the V gene TRBV28, with 10 bases fitting TRBD2. The CDR3 runs 15 residues. V trimming: 4 bases; J trimming: 3 bases; junction bases outside the gene matches: 6. Germline V gene data show CDR1 as MDHEN and CDR2 as SYDVKM. The CDR3 loop is CASSSRASGGYEQYF. The CDR3 DNA sequence: TGTGCCAGCAGTTCACGGGCTAGCGGGGGCTACGAGCAGTACTTC.

Here the CDR3 reads CASSQGRSTGELFF. CDR3 sequence (DNA): TGCGCCAGCAGCCAAGGTAGGAGCACCGGGGAGCTGTTTTTT. This chain connects TRBV4-1 to TRBJ2-2; D is uncertain. V was trimmed by 1 base and J by 4 bases, leaving 7 bases between them. CDR1 and CDR2 (germline): MGHRA, YSYEKL. CDR3 length equals 14 residues.

The chain uses TRBV15 and TRBJ2-5; 8 bases agree with TRBD1. Per the germline V gene, CDR1 is LNHNV and CDR2 is YYDKDF (reference sequence). This CDR3 region has 17 residues. Trimming took 2 bases from V and 2 from J; bases not matched to a gene: 10. The CDR3 sequence: CATSRSRQGSRQETQYF. Here the CDR3 DNA reads TGTGCCACCAGCAGATCTCGACAGGGGAGTAGGCAAGAGACCCAGTACTTC.

The chain joins TRBV18 to TRBJ2-5; 9 bases map to TRBD2. CDR3 length: 15 amino acids. Unmatched junction bases numbered 7, after V lost 3 bases and J lost 5 bases. Germline V gene lookup returns CDR1 KGHSH and CDR2 LQKENI. CDR3 sequence reads: CASSPSLAGQETQYF. The CDR3 DNA sequence: TGTGCCAGCTCACCGTCCCTAGCGGGGCAGGAGACCCAGTACTTC. The complete variable domain, with remaining parts taken from reference TRBV18 and TRBJ2-5, reads NAGVMQNPRHLVRRRGQEARLRCSPMKGHSHVYWYRQLPEEGLKFMVYLQKENIIDESGMPKERFSAEFPKEGPSILRIQQVVRGDSAAYFCASSPSLAGQETQYFGPGTRLLVL.

The chain recombines TRBV10-3 with TRBJ2-3; 11 bases are a match to TRBD2. The J segment lost 2 bases and the V segment lost 6 bases, leaving 7 bases of the junction unmatched. The CDR3 spans 16 residues. CDR1 and CDR2 (germline): ENHRY, SYGVKD. CDR3 region: CAISATSGGFTDTQYF. The CDR3 region has the DNA TGTGCCATCAGCGCTACTAGCGGGGGCTTCACAGATACGCAGTATTTT.

The genes are TRBV11-3 and TRBJ1-2; D remains ambiguous. The CDR3 covers 14 residues. V was shortened by 1 base and J by 2 bases, with 8 bases between the two germline ends. Per the germline V gene, CDR1 is SGHNT and CDR2 is YENEEA. In nucleotides, the CDR3 is TGTGCCAGCAGCTTAGCCGCAGCGAACTATGGCTACACCTTC. As protein: CASSLAAANYGYTF.

The chain employs TRBV2 and TRBJ1-2, with TRBD1 identical over 7 bases. V shed 6 bases, J shed 4 bases, and the junction held 11 bases outside the gene matches. CDR1 SNHLY and CDR2 FYNNEI come from the germline V gene. The CDR3 totals 15 residues. CDR3 in DNA: TGTGCCAGCAGAAATAACAGGGGAACCAGCTATGGCTACACCTTC. This translates into CASRNNRGTSYGYTF.

The chain combines TRBV7-6 with TRBJ2-5, with 7 bases aligning to TRBD1. The tail of the sequence fits TRBJ2-7 better, so the J call may be wrong. Looked up from germline, CDR1 is SGHVS and CDR2 is FNYEAQ. This CDR3 has 15 residues. The CDR3 protein is CASSPVTGFPYEQYF. In DNA form, the CDR3 reads TGTGCCAGCAGCCCCGTGACAGGGTTCCCCTACGAGCAGTACTTC.

Of note for this clone: Relative to the germline gene, one junction end is altered; a read error may explain this. The CDR3 nucleotides read TGTGCCAGCAGCTCCTCGACAGCCAGGTTAGACTTC. Translated: CASSSSTARLDF. The V and J genes are TRBV7-9 and TRBJ2-7; perhaps TRBD1 as D (5 bases). This CDR3 has 12 amino acids. The V gene's germline CDR1 is SEHNR and CDR2 FQNEAQ (reference sequence).

The chain links TRBV4-1 to TRBJ2-5, with D unresolved. Gene TRBJ2-7 matches the end of the DNA better, so the J call may be wrong. The CDR3 extends over 14 amino acids. CDR1 and CDR2 from the germline V gene are MGHRA and YSYEKL. For the CDR3, the DNA is TGCGCCAGCAGCCCCAACCCCAACTCCTACGAGCAGTACTTC. The encoded protein is CASSPNPNSYEQYF.

The chain couples TRBV18 to TRBJ2-1, with 16 bases fitting TRBD2. Trimming took 2 bases from V and 9 from J; bases not matched to a gene: 7. The germline V gene encodes CDR1 KGHSH and CDR2 LQKENI. The CDR3 spans 17 residues. The CDR3 sequence: CASSPLGLAGGRTEQFF. The CDR3 nucleotides read TGTGCCAGCTCACCATTGGGACTAGCGGGGGGGCGGACTGAGCAGTTCTTC.